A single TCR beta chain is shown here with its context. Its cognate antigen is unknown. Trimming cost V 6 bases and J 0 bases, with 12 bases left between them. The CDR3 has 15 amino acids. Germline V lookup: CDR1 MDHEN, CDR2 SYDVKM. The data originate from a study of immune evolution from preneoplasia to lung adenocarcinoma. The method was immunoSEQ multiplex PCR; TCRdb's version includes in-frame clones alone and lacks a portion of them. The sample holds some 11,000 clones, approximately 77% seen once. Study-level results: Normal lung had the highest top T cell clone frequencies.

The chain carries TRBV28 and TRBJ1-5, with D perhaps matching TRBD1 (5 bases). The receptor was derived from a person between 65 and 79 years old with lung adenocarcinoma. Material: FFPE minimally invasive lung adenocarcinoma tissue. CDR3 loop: CASSAAGRSNQPQHF. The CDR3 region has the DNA TGTGCCAGCAGCGCGGCGGGGCGTAGCAATCAGCCCCAGCATTTT.